Following are 30 T cell receptor beta chains from one sample sequenced in a study of blood T cell repertoires in COVID-19. Sequenced by immunoSEQ multiplex PCR; TCRdb stores in-frame clones only, minus some. The table includes about 210,000 clones, about 80% detected once. Sequencing used peripheral blood. These TCRs come from a woman between 40 and 55 years old with active or convalescent COVID-19.

CDR3 residues: CASSDPGDPSAFF. The CDR3 coding sequence is TGTGCCAGCAGTGATCCGGGAGACCCCTCAGCTTTCTTT. The chain has TRBV25-1 and TRBJ1-1; D gene uncertain. Germline V gives CDR1 MGHDK, CDR2 SYGVNS. Trimming cost V 3 bases and J 10 bases, with 15 bases left between them. This CDR3 has 13 amino acids.

The DNA of the CDR3 is TGTGCCAGCAGCCAACTAGCGGGGGGGCCCTACGAGCAGTACTTC. It yields the protein CASSQLAGGPYEQYF. The rearrangement joins TRBV6-2 or TRBV6-3 to TRBJ2-7, with 13 bases lining up with TRBD2. CDR1 is MNHEY and CDR2 is SVGEGT in the germline V gene. J lost 2 bases, V lost 6 bases, and 4 bases had no gene match. The CDR3 is made up of 15 amino acids.

The sample holds a few counts of this clone. V and J are TRBV30 and TRBJ2-1, with D perhaps matching TRBD1 (6 bases). CDR1 GTSNPN and CDR2 SVGIG come from the germline V gene (reference sequence). With 4 bases removed from V and 2 bases from J, the gap between germline ends came to 9 bases. The CDR3 loop spans 13 amino acids. DNA of the CDR3: TGTGCCTGGACAGGGGCTACCTACAATGAGCAGTTCTTC. Its protein product is CAWTGATYNEQFF.

The chain joins TRBV19 to TRBJ1-5; 8 nucleotides line up with TRBD1. CDR3 size: 15 residues. In germline, CDR1 is LNHDA, CDR2 SQIVND (reference sequence). Unmatched junction bases numbered 9, after V lost 4 bases and J lost 7 bases. CDR3 region: CASSTQGGGRQPQHF. The CDR3, as DNA: TGTGCCAGTAGTACACAGGGGGGGGGCAGACAGCCCCAGCATTTT.

The chain is built from TRBV9 and TRBJ2-1; 8 bases fit TRBD1. Germline CDR1 is SGDLS and CDR2 is YYNGEE. The CDR3 is 18 amino acids. Trimming took 0 bases from V and 3 from J; bases not matched to a gene: 11. CDR3: CASSVAVLAGGGYNEQFF. CDR3 nucleotide sequence: TGTGCCAGCAGCGTAGCGGTGTTGGCAGGGGGCGGCTACAATGAGCAGTTCTTC.

This clone was observed once. The V and J genes are TRBV2 and TRBJ2-1; weak D call: TRBD1 (6 bases). Looked up from germline, CDR1 is SNHLY and CDR2 is FYNNEI. The V and J ends lost 2 bases and 4 bases respectively, with 9 bases between them. The CDR3 extends over 14 amino acids. The CDR3 sequence is CASSERTAYNEQFF. The CDR3 nucleotides read TGTGCCAGCAGTGAACGGACAGCATACAATGAGCAGTTCTTC.

J is TRBJ1-1 and V is TRBV30; TRBD1 might be the D (5 bases). CDR1 is GTSNPN, CDR2 SVGIG, per germline (reference sequence). CDR3 length: 11 amino acids. Trimming left V 2 bases short and J 9 bases short, with 10 bases between. The CDR3 sequence: CAWSWGGKAFF. Written as DNA, the CDR3 is TGTGCCTGGAGTTGGGGGGGGAAAGCTTTCTTT.

The CDR3 sequence is CASSLSRDRVSVHF. CDR3 in DNA: TGTGCCAGCAGTTTGAGTAGGGACAGGGTCTCTGTACACTTT. This chain uses TRBV28 with TRBJ1-6, with 9 nucleotides matching TRBD1. J was trimmed by 19 bases and V by 3 bases; bases with no gene match: 13. Germline V gene lookup returns CDR1 MDHEN and CDR2 SYDVKM. The CDR3 runs 14 residues. The entire variable domain, with the rest obtained from reference TRBV28 and TRBJ1-6, is as follows: DVKVTQSSRYLVKRTGEKVFLECVQDMDHENMFWYRQDPGLGLRLIYFSYDVKMKEKGDIPEGYSVSREKKERFSLILESASTNQTSMYLCASSLSRDRVSVHFGNGTRLTVT.

This chain links TRBV14 with TRBJ2-1, with D tentatively TRBD2 (5 bases). CDR1 and CDR2 from the germline V gene are SGHDN and FVKESK. V lost 0 bases and J lost 7, with 25 bases in between. The CDR3 spans 19 residues. CDR3 sequence: CASSQDTHTGLGDWNEQFF. CDR3 sequence (DNA): TGTGCCAGCAGCCAAGACACGCACACTGGGCTGGGAGATTGGAATGAGCAGTTCTTC.

This sequence joins TRBV4-1 and TRBJ1-2; 9 bases are shared with TRBD1. The CDR3 runs to 12 residues. The V and J ends lost 6 bases and 8 bases, in that order; junction bases with no gene match: 4. The germline gives CDR1 MGHRA, CDR2 YSYEKL. The chain's CDR3 is CASSNRGQGYTF. As DNA, the CDR3 is TGCGCCAGCAGTAACAGGGGGCAGGGCTACACCTTC.

The CDR3 bases are TGTGCCAACGTAGACAGTTATGGGCCCTATGGCTACACCTTC. Translating it yields CANVDSYGPYGYTF. V is TRBV6-5 and J is TRBJ1-2; D possibly corresponds to TRBD1 (5 bases). In germline, CDR1 is MNHEY, CDR2 SVGAGI. The CDR3 is 14 amino acids. Deletions cut 10 bases from V and 4 bases from J, with 19 bases between.

This clone was seen a few times. This chain joins TRBV5-8 and TRBJ2-5; tentatively, D is TRBD2 (6 bases). Germline CDR1 reads SGHTS; CDR2 reads YDEGEE. CDR3 length: 14 amino acids. V lost 4 bases, J lost 2 bases, and 12 bases lay in between. Here the CDR3 reads CASSPGTWQETQYF. DNA for the CDR3: TGTGCCAGCAGCCCCGGGACTTGGCAAGAGACCCAGTACTTC.

The rearrangement links TRBV23-1 to TRBJ1-5, with 7 nucleotides matching TRBD1. TRBV23-1 is recorded as an ORF, its role being uncertain. CDR3 length equals 16 residues. Trimming took 5 bases from V and 1 from J; bases not matched to a gene: 8. CDR3 loop: CASSDRQGLSNQPQHF. The CDR3 DNA sequence: TGCGCCAGCAGTGACCGACAGGGTCTGAGCAATCAGCCCCAGCATTTT.

The chain uses TRBV7-9 and TRBJ1-1; D ambiguous. The V and J ends lost 5 bases and 1 base respectively, with 8 bases between them. This CDR3 is 13 amino acids long. Germline assignment: CDR1 SEHNR and CDR2 FQNEAQ (reference sequence). This chain's CDR3 is CASSEQWNTEAFF. CDR3 nucleotides: TGTGCCAGCAGCGAACAGTGGAACACTGAAGCTTTCTTT.

The rearrangement joins TRBV6-5 to TRBJ2-7, with TRBD2 identical over 10 bases. CDR3 length equals 13 residues. Germline assignment: CDR1 MNHEY and CDR2 SVGAGI. The V segment lost 8 bases and the J segment 2 bases; nucleotides outside the gene matches: 3. CDR3 coding DNA: TGTGCCAGCTGTAGCGGGGGGACCTACGAGCAGTACTTC. Translated, it gives CASCSGGTYEQYF.

Worth noting for this clone: An end of the junction does not agree with germline; a read error may underlie this. V and J are TRBV15 and TRBJ1-2; maybe TRBD1 (6 bases). The CDR3 loop spans 12 amino acids. The germline CDR1 and CDR2 sequences are LNHNV and YYDKDF (reference sequence). CDR3 coding DNA: TGTGCCACCAGCAGAGACGAAGAAGACAGGATCTTC. Translating it yields CATSRDEEDRIF. The full variable domain, in which reference TRBV15 and TRBJ1-2 provide the parts outside the CDR3, is DAMVIQNPRYQVTQFGKPVTLSCSQTLNHNVMYWYQQKSSQAPKLLFHYYDKDFNNEADTPDNFQSRRPNTSFCFLDIRSPGLGDTAMYLCATSRDEEDRIFGSGTRLTVV.

This clone was picked up one time. The chain is built from TRBV5-1 and TRBJ2-3; a possible D gene is TRBD2 (6 bases). The CDR3 covers 16 residues. Trimming pared 1 base from V and 1 base from J, leaving 13 bases between. Germline CDR1 is SGHRS and CDR2 is YFSETQ. CDR3 DNA: TGCGCCAGCAGCTTGAGGAGCCAGCGGGGCACAGATACGCAGTATTTT. It encodes CASSLRSQRGTDTQYF.

This rearrangement joins TRBV4-1 to TRBJ2-1, with D hard to call. V was cut by 3 bases and J by 10 bases, with 7 bases left in between. CDR1 is MGHRA, CDR2 YSYEKL, per germline. The CDR3 is 11 amino acids. The CDR3 DNA sequence: TGCGCCAGCAGCCACCGCAGGGAGCAGTTCTTC. The encoded protein is CASSHRREQFF.

DNA of the CDR3: TGCGCCAGCAGTGGGACTGGAGAGACCCAGTACTTC. It yields the protein CASSGTGETQYF. The chain recombines TRBV10-1 with TRBJ2-5; tentatively, D is TRBD2 (5 bases). CDR1 is WNHNN and CDR2 is SYGVQD in the germline V gene (reference sequence). The CDR3 length is 12 residues. V lost 4 bases to trimming and J lost 4 bases, with 7 bases between them.

The chain joins TRBV3-1 (or the pseudogene TRBV3-2) to TRBJ1-1, with D uncertain. Trimming pared 4 bases from V and 0 bases from J, leaving 3 bases between. CDR3 size: 12 residues. Germline V gene data show CDR1 as LGHDT and CDR2 as YNNKEL (reference sequence). DNA of the CDR3: TGTGCCAGCAGCCCCATGAACACTGAAGCTTTCTTT. Protein product: CASSPMNTEAFF.

This chain joins TRBV6-2 or TRBV6-3 and TRBJ1-1; 7 bases match TRBD1. Trimming removed 4 bases from V and 2 bases from J; junction bases left unmatched: 4. Germline values: CDR1 MNHEY, CDR2 SVGEGT. CDR3 length: 14 residues. In DNA form, the CDR3 reads TGTGCCAGCAGTTCGGGACAGCCCAACACTGAAGCTTTCTTT. This sequence encodes CASSSGQPNTEAFF.

The rearrangement joins TRBV3-1 (or the pseudogene TRBV3-2) to TRBJ2-3; 14 nucleotides line up with TRBD2. Germline values: CDR1 LGHDT, CDR2 YNNKEL (reference sequence). The CDR3 covers 16 residues. The ends lost 8 bases at V and 4 bases at J; junction bases unmatched: 8. The chain's CDR3 is CASRPTSGGAADTQYF. CDR3 coding DNA: TGTGCCAGCCGACCGACTAGCGGGGGGGCGGCAGATACGCAGTATTTT.

This chain joins TRBV10-2 and TRBJ1-3; TRBD1 is a possible D gene (5 bases). Germline CDR1 and CDR2: WSHSY and SAAADI. The CDR3 sequence is 14 residues long. The V and J ends lost 7 bases and 2 bases respectively, with 12 bases between them. CDR3 residues: CASTSVGAGNTIYF. In DNA, the CDR3 is TGCGCCAGCACATCGGTAGGGGCTGGAAACACCATATATTTT.

The chain's CDR3 is CRSPYYGYTF. The DNA for the CDR3 is TGTCGTTCGCCCTATTATGGCTACACCTTC. This chain uses TRBV6-5 with TRBJ1-2; D unresolved. This CDR3 spans 10 amino acids. Germline-derived CDR1 and CDR2 are MNHEY and SVGAGI.

This chain joins TRBV9 and TRBJ1-2, with D maybe TRBD1 (6 bases). This CDR3 spans 17 amino acids. The germline V and J ends were trimmed by 3 bases and 6 bases, with 24 bases remaining between them. Germline-derived CDR1 and CDR2 are SGDLS and YYNGEE. DNA for the CDR3: TGTGCCAGCAGCGGGCCACAGGGTAAGGCCTTTCGCCATGGCTACACCTTC. Residues: CASSGPQGKAFRHGYTF. Full variable domain (remainder filled in from reference TRBV9 and TRBJ1-2): DSGVTQTPKHLITATGQRVTLRCSPRSGDLSVYWYQQSLDQGLQFLIQYYNGEERAKGNILERFSAQQFPDLHSELNLSSLELGDSALYFCASSGPQGKAFRHGYTFGSGTRLTVV.

This clone has just one count. The gene calls are TRBV19 and TRBJ1-2; D is unresolved. CDR1 is LNHDA and CDR2 is SQIVND in the germline V gene (reference sequence). V shed 6 bases and J shed 0 bases, with 17 bases lying between them. CDR3 length equals 16 residues. This CDR3 reads CASSVSIARANYGYTF. CDR3 nucleotides: TGTGCCAGTAGCGTTTCGATCGCTCGAGCTAACTATGGCTACACCTTC. Supplemented by reference TRBV19 and TRBJ1-2, the full variable domain reads DGGITQSPKYLFRKEGQNVTLSCEQNLNHDAMYWYRQDPGQGLRLIYYSQIVNDFQKGDIAEGYSVSREKKESFPLTVTSAQKNPTAFYLCASSVSIARANYGYTFGSGTRLTVV.

The CDR3, as DNA: TGTGCCAGCAGTCAAACCGGGACAGGGGGCAGGGCGGATACGCAGTATTTT. It codes for CASSQTGTGGRADTQYF. The J gene is TRBJ2-3, the V gene TRBV6-6, with 12 bases identical to TRBD1. Unmatched junction bases numbered 12, after V lost 5 bases and J lost 6 bases. CDR3 length: 17 amino acids. Germline lookup yields CDR1 MNHNY and CDR2 SVGAGI (reference sequence).

Only a few counts were recorded for this clone. The chain employs TRBV7-3 and TRBJ2-3; 12 nucleotides match TRBD1. CDR1 and CDR2 from the germline V gene are SGHTA and FQGTGA. There are 22 residues in the CDR3. Trimming cost V 1 base and J 0 bases; bases outside gene matches: 17. The CDR3 loop is CASSLRLGAGQGAWGSTDTQYF. CDR3 DNA sequence: TGTGCCAGCAGCTTAAGGCTGGGCGCGGGACAGGGGGCTTGGGGGAGCACAGATACGCAGTATTTT.

The chain uses TRBV7-2 and TRBJ1-2; the D gene is possibly TRBD1 (5 bases). This CDR3 comprises 13 residues. Trimming stripped 3 bases from V and 7 bases from J, with 12 bases between. Germline V gives CDR1 SGHTA, CDR2 FQGNSA. The CDR3 DNA reads TGTGCCAGCAGCTTCCAGGGTGTAAGTGGCTACACCTTC. Translating gives CASSFQGVSGYTF.

The chain combines TRBV28 with TRBJ2-5; possible D gene TRBD1, 5 bases. The CDR3 extends over 14 amino acids. V was cut by 5 bases and J by 4 bases, with 14 bases left in between. Germline loops: CDR1 MDHEN, CDR2 SYDVKM. CDR3 residues: CASSTRQGPETQYF. DNA for the CDR3: TGTGCCAGCAGTACCCGCCAGGGTCCAGAGACCCAGTACTTC.